What follows are 19 T cell receptor beta chains derived from one specimen sequenced in a study of T cells in localized non-small cell lung cancer. TCRdb keeps only in-frame clones here, not all; method: immunoSEQ multiplex PCR. The sample lists around 33,000 clones, approximately 80% seen once, with around 16% in the top ten. The material was peripheral blood, obtained before any cancer treatment. These receptor sequences come from a male donor older than 55 with stage III squamous cell lung carcinoma.

This chain links TRBV5-1 with TRBJ2-1; 7 nucleotides line up with TRBD1. The ends lost 2 bases at V and 5 bases at J; junction bases unmatched: 7. Germline CDR1 is SGHRS and CDR2 is YFSETQ. CDR3 size: 15 residues. CDR3 sequence: CASSFPRDSNNEQFF. For the CDR3, the DNA is TGCGCCAGCAGCTTTCCCCGGGACAGCAACAATGAGCAGTTCTTC. Complete variable domain (other parts from reference TRBV5-1 and TRBJ2-1): KAGVTQTPRYLIKTRGQQVTLSCSPISGHRSVSWYQQTPGQGLQFLFEYFSETQRNKGNFPGRFSGRQFSNSRSEMNVSTLELGDSALYLCASSFPRDSNNEQFFGPGTRLTVL.

The chain recombines TRBV7-3 with TRBJ2-1; D is possibly TRBD1 (6 bases). Germline V lookup: CDR1 SGHTA, CDR2 FQGTGA. Trimming pared 2 bases from V and 0 bases from J, leaving 8 bases between. The CDR3 extends over 15 amino acids. CDR3 sequence: CASSLQGSSYNEQFF. The CDR3 bases are TGTGCCAGCAGCTTACAGGGGAGCTCCTACAATGAGCAGTTCTTC.

This clone was counted between two and nine times. This CDR3 is CATSIGGGQPQHF. The CDR3 DNA reads as TGTGCCACCAGCATAGGCGGCGGCCAGCCCCAGCATTTT. The rearrangement uses TRBV15 and TRBJ1-5; unclear D gene. The CDR3 consists of 13 residues. Trimming took off 4 bases at V and 7 bases at J, with 11 bases between the two ends. Germline CDR1 and CDR2: LNHNV and YYDKDF (reference sequence).

This chain links TRBV7-8 with TRBJ2-2; TRBD1 might be the D (5 bases). The germline V and J ends were trimmed by 6 bases and 2 bases, with 13 bases remaining between them. This CDR3 spans 15 amino acids. Germline V gives CDR1 SGHVS, CDR2 FQNEAQ. CDR3 protein: CASSQPGKNTGELFF. Here the CDR3 DNA reads TGTGCCAGCAGTCAACCAGGGAAAAACACCGGGGAGCTGTTTTTT.

The chain employs TRBV30 and TRBJ2-7, with 9 positions matching TRBD2. The CDR3 sequence is 16 residues long. The junction had 11 bases not matched to a gene; V was cut back by 3 bases and J by 2 bases. Germline V gene sequence: CDR1 GTSNPN, CDR2 SVGIG (reference sequence). CDR3 nucleotides: TGTGCCTGGAGCGCCAAAACCGGGACTAGCACCTACGAGCAGTACTTC. Translation gives CAWSAKTGTSTYEQYF.

The CDR3 DNA reads TGTGCCAGCAGTGGACTACCGGGACAGGGAAGGACTGAAGCTTTCTTT. It codes for CASSGLPGQGRTEAFF. J is TRBJ1-1 and V is TRBV6-1, with 9 bases identical to TRBD1. This CDR3 contains 16 residues. V lost 4 bases, J lost 5 bases, and 11 bases stayed unmatched. Germline assignment: CDR1 MNHNS and CDR2 SASEGT.

This chain connects TRBV7-9 to TRBJ2-5; 12 bases are a match to TRBD2. The V segment lost 5 bases and the J segment 4 bases; nucleotides outside the gene matches: 11. The germline gives CDR1 SEHNR, CDR2 FQNEAQ (reference sequence). The CDR3 has 17 residues. CDR3 sequence: CASSPTSGTSGRETQYF. CDR3 nucleotide sequence: TGTGCCAGCAGCCCTACATCCGGGACTAGCGGGCGAGAGACCCAGTACTTC.

The chain joins TRBV30 to TRBJ1-3; the D is unclear. Trimming took off 3 bases at V and 1 base at J, with 13 bases between the two ends. The CDR3 runs 15 residues. Per the germline V gene, CDR1 is GTSNPN and CDR2 is SVGIG (reference sequence). CDR3 sequence reads: CAWSEGVRSGNTIYF. The CDR3 region has the DNA TGTGCCTGGAGCGAGGGAGTCCGTTCTGGAAACACCATATATTTT.

This chain links TRBV5-1 with TRBJ2-7; D is possibly TRBD2 (5 bases). CDR1 is SGHRS and CDR2 is YFSETQ in the germline V gene. The CDR3 sequence is 13 residues long. The ends were cut back, 4 bases at V and 0 bases at J, with 8 bases in the middle. The CDR3 coding sequence is TGCGCCAGCAGCCCGGGGTACTCCTACGAGCAGTACTTC. It is translated as CASSPGYSYEQYF.

J is TRBJ1-5 and V is TRBV2; D unclear. V shed 7 bases and J shed 5 bases, with 15 bases lying between them. The CDR3 runs 14 residues. Germline V gene sequence: CDR1 SNHLY, CDR2 FYNNEI. CDR3 loop: CASTAAGYDQPQHF. CDR3 DNA: TGTGCCAGCACCGCTGCCGGATACGATCAGCCCCAGCATTTT.

The chain joins TRBV7-9 to TRBJ2-1, with TRBD2 matching over 10 bases. J gave up 3 bases and V 5 bases, and 1 base lay outside the gene matches. CDR1 is SEHNR, CDR2 FQNEAQ, per germline (reference sequence). There are 14 residues in the CDR3. The CDR3 region is CASSPSGSYNEQFF. The CDR3 DNA reads as TGTGCCAGCAGCCCTAGCGGGAGCTACAATGAGCAGTTCTTC.

The chain uses TRBV7-9 and TRBJ2-2; D is unresolved. With 2 bases removed from V and 4 bases from J, the gap between germline ends came to 11 bases. The CDR3 consists of 15 residues. Looked up from germline, CDR1 is SEHNR and CDR2 is FQNEAQ (reference sequence). CDR3 DNA sequence: TGTGCCAGCAGCTTAAAGGGCCCACTCACCGGGGAGCTGTTTTTT. Its protein product is CASSLKGPLTGELFF.

The chain joins TRBV5-1 to TRBJ1-3; 8 bases agree with TRBD1. V shed 3 bases, J shed 0 bases, and the junction held 8 bases outside the gene matches. Germline CDR1 and CDR2: SGHRS and YFSETQ. This CDR3 is built from 17 residues. CDR3 nucleotides: TGCGCCAGCAGCTCCCACGGACAGGGCAGCTCTGGAAACACCATATATTTT. Encoded protein: CASSSHGQGSSGNTIYF.

This chain uses TRBV7-2 with TRBJ2-1; possible D gene TRBD1, 5 bases. Germline CDR1 SGHTA, CDR2 FQGNSA. V lost 3 bases and J 6 bases, leaving 15 bases between the germline ends. The length of the CDR3 is 15 residues. The DNA for the CDR3 is TGTGCCAGCAGCTTGTTTCAGGGAAGATCCAATGAGCAGTTCTTC. Amino acids: CASSLFQGRSNEQFF.

This clone was seen a single time. The gene calls are TRBV9 and TRBJ1-5, with 7 bases fitting TRBD1. The junction had 9 bases not matched to a gene; V was cut back by 4 bases and J by 5 bases. Germline CDR1 reads SGDLS; CDR2 reads YYNGEE. The CDR3 is 15 residues long. This CDR3 reads CASSPEGDSYQPQHF. In DNA form, the CDR3 reads TGTGCCAGCAGCCCAGAGGGGGACAGCTATCAGCCCCAGCATTTT. Full variable domain (missing parts from reference TRBV9 and TRBJ1-5): DSGVTQTPKHLITATGQRVTLRCSPRSGDLSVYWYQQSLDQGLQFLIQYYNGEERAKGNILERFSAQQFPDLHSELNLSSLELGDSALYFCASSPEGDSYQPQHFGDGTRLSIL.

The V gene is TRBV5-1, the J gene TRBJ1-2, with D perhaps matching TRBD1 (6 bases). Germline V CDR1 and CDR2: SGHRS, YFSETQ. The CDR3 is 14 residues long. Trimming removed 0 bases from V and 7 bases from J, with 13 bases in between. The CDR3 sequence: CASSLDNREGGYTF. CDR3 nucleotide sequence: TGCGCCAGCAGCTTGGATAACAGGGAGGGTGGCTACACCTTC. The full variable domain, with the rest looked up from reference TRBV5-1 and TRBJ1-2, is KAGVTQTPRYLIKTRGQQVTLSCSPISGHRSVSWYQQTPGQGLQFLFEYFSETQRNKGNFPGRFSGRQFSNSRSEMNVSTLELGDSALYLCASSLDNREGGYTFGSGTRLTVV.

The rearrangement joins TRBV6-1 to TRBJ2-5; D may be TRBD2 (6 bases). V was trimmed by 3 bases and J by 2 bases, leaving 25 bases between them. CDR1 is MNHNS, CDR2 SASEGT, per germline. The CDR3 is made up of 19 amino acids. The CDR3 is CASSDWGVAGTPLQETQYF. In DNA form, the CDR3 reads TGTGCCAGCAGTGATTGGGGGGTAGCAGGTACACCCCTACAAGAGACCCAGTACTTC.

The chain joins TRBV5-1 to TRBJ2-1, with D maybe TRBD2 (5 bases). The germline CDR1 and CDR2 sequences are SGHRS and YFSETQ. The CDR3 is 13 amino acids. V dropped 0 bases and J dropped 6 bases, with 7 bases sitting between them. For the CDR3, the DNA is TGCGCCAGCAGCTTGGGAGGGCTCAATGAGCAGTTCTTC. Protein product: CASSLGGLNEQFF.

The chain joins TRBV5-1 to TRBJ2-7; 9 nucleotides align to TRBD2. The germline gives CDR1 SGHRS, CDR2 YFSETQ. Losses at the gene ends were 0 bases for V and 4 bases for J; bases not matched to a gene: 8. This CDR3 region has 16 residues. CDR3 loop: CASSLAAGGPSYEQYF. The CDR3 bases are TGCGCCAGCAGCTTGGCCGCGGGAGGGCCCTCGTACGAGCAGTACTTC. The full variable domain, in which reference TRBV5-1 and TRBJ2-7 provide the parts outside the CDR3, is KAGVTQTPRYLIKTRGQQVTLSCSPISGHRSVSWYQQTPGQGLQFLFEYFSETQRNKGNFPGRFSGRQFSNSRSEMNVSTLELGDSALYLCASSLAAGGPSYEQYFGPGTRLTVT.